This note documents a single TCR beta chain sequence. The data derive from a study of blood T cell repertoires in COVID-19. The wider study: T cells, B-cell-depleted T cells, or PBMCs supplied cDNA or gDNA.

The authors' processing: Reference gene primers were amplified, and this amplification served to estimate nucleated cell counts. Profiled with immunoSEQ multiplex PCR; TCRdb holds only in-frame clones, not every one. V, J and clone size were drawn from that table, and D and trimming were deduced from the DNA. This table has a few hundred thousand clones, approximately 91% appearing once. The CDR3 runs to 15 residues. CDR1 is SGHTA, CDR2 FQGNSA, per germline. The V and J ends lost 1 base and 8 bases respectively, with 17 bases between them. What was sequenced was peripheral blood. The rearrangement joins TRBV7-2 to TRBJ1-2, with a tentative D call TRBD1 (6 bases). This receptor was taken from a man over 45 with COVID-19, enrolled during active disease. CDR3 residues: CASSLEPTGRGGYTF. The CDR3 DNA is TGTGCCAGCAGCTTAGAGCCTACAGGGCGAGGGGGCTACACCTTC.